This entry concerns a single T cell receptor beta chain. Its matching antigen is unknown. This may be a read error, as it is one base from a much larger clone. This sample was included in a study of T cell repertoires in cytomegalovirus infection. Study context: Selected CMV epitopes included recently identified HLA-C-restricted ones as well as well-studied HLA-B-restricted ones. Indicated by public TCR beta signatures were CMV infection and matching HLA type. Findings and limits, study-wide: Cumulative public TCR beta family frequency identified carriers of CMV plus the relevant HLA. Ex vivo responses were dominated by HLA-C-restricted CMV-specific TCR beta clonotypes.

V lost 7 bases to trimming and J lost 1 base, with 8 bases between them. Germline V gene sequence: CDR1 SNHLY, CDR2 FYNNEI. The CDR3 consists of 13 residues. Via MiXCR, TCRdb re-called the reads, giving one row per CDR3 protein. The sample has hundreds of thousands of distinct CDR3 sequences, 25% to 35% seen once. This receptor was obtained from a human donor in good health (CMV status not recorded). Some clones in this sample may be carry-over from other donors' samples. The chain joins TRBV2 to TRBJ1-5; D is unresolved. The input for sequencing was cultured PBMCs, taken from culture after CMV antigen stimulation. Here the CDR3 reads CASTQESNQPQHF. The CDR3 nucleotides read TGTGCCAGCACCCAGGAAAGCAATCAGCCCCAGCATTTT. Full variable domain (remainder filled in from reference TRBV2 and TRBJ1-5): EPEVTQTPSHQVTQMGQEVILRCVPISNHLYFYWYRQILGQKVEFLVSFYNNEISEKSEIFDDQFSVERPDGSNFTLKIRSTKLEDSAMYFCASTQESNQPQHFGDGTRLSIL.